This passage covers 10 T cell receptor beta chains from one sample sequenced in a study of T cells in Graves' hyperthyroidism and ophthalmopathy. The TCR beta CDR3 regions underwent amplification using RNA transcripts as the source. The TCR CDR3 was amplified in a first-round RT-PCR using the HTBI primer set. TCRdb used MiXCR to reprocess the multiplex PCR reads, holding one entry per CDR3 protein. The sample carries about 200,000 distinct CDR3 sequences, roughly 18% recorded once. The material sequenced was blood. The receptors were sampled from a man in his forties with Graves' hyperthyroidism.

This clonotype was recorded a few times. CDR3 nucleotides: TGTGCCAGCAGCGCGGGCGGTGGGGGGCAGGACCCCTACGAGCAGTACTTC. Protein: CASSAGGGGQDPYEQYF. This chain uses TRBV9 with TRBJ2-7; either TRBD1 or TRBD2 may fit D (6 bases each). The CDR3 runs to 17 residues. Germline V gene lookup returns CDR1 SGDLS and CDR2 YYNGEE. V was clipped by 3 bases and J by 2 bases, with 21 bases between them.

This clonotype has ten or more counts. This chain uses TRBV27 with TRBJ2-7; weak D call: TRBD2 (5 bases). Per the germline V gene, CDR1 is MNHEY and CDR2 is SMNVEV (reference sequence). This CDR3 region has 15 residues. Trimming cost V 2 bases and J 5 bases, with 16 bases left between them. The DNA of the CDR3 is TGTGCCAGCAGTTTAAGGTCTGGACTTCTAGACGAGCAGTACTTC. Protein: CASSLRSGLLDEQYF.

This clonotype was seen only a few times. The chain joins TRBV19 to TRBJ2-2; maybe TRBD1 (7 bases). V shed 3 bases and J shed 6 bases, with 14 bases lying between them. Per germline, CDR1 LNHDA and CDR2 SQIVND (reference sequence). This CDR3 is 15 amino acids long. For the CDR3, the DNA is TGTGCCAGTAGTATCGGGCAGGGGGAGGCCGGGGAGCTGTTTTTT. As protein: CASSIGQGEAGELFF.

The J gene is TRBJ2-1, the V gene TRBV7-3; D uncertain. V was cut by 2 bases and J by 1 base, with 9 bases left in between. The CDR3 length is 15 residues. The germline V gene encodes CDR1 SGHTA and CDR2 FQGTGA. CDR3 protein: CASSLRSASYNEQFF. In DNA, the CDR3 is TGTGCCAGCAGCTTACGGTCAGCATCCTACAATGAGCAGTTCTTC.

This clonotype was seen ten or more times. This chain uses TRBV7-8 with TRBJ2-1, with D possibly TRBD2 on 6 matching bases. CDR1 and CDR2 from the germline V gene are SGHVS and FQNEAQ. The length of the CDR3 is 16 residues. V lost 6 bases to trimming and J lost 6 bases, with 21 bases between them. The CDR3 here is CASSERAALRGNEQFF. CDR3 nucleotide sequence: TGTGCCAGCAGTGAGCGGGCGGCCCTTCGGGGCAATGAGCAGTTCTTC.

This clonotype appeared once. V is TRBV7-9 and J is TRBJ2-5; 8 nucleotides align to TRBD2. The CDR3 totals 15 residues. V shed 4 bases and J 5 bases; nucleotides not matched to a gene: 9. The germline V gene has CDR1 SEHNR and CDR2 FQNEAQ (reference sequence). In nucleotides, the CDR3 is TGTGCCAGCAGCTATATAGCGGGATCGGGGGAGACCCAGTACTTC. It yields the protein CASSYIAGSGETQYF. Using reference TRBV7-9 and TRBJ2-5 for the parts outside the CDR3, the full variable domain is DTGVSQNPRHKITKRGQNVTFRCDPISEHNRLYWYRQTLGQGPEFLTYFQNEAQLEKSRLLSDRFSAERPKGSFSTLEIQRTEQGDSAMYLCASSYIAGSGETQYFGPGTRLLVL.

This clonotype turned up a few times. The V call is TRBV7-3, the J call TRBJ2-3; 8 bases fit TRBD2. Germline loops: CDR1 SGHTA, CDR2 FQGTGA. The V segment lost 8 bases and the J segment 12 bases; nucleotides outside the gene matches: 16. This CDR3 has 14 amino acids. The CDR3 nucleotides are TGTGCCAGCTCACCCCCTAGGCGGGGGGCACCCCAGTATTTT. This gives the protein CASSPPRRGAPQYF.

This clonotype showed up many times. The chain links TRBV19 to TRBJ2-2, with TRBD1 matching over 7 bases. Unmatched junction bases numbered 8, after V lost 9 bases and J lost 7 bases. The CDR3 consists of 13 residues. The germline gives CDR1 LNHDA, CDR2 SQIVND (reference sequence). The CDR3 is CASTGVLGGELFF. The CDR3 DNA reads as TGTGCCAGCACAGGGGTTCTTGGCGGGGAGCTGTTTTTT.

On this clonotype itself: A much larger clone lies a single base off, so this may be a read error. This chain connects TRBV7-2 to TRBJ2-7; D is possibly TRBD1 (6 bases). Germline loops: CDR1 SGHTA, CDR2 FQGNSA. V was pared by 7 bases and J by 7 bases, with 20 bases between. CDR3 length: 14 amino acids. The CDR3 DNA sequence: TGTGCCAGCAATCCGGGACACCCTACGAGGGAGCAGTACTTC. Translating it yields CASNPGHPTREQYF.

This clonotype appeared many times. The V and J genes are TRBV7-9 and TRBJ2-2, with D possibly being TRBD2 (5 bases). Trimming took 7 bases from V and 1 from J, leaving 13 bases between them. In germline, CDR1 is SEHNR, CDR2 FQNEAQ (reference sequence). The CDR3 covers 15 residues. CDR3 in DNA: TGTGCCAGCAATGGAGGCAGGTTGAACACCGGGGAGCTGTTTTTT. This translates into CASNGGRLNTGELFF.